The clone carrying this T cell receptor beta chain was found a few times. What it binds is not known. The CDR3 is 16 residues long. Germline values: CDR1 SNHLY, CDR2 FYNNEI. V was pared by 1 base and J by 4 bases, with 5 bases of the junction left unmatched. The sample originates from a study of cytomegalovirus exposure and HLA in healthy donors. General study points: Most TCR sequences were uncommon, yet certain public TCRs appeared in many donors. Some TCR beta chains (roughly 150 of them) were listed as cytomegalovirus-associated. Published work reported that the classifier diagnosed cytomegalovirus status with high specificity and sensitivity.

Measured with immunoSEQ multiplex PCR; TCRdb has only the in-frame clones, and not every one. The sample includes about 220,000 clones, approximately 88% of them seen just once. The receptor's source is a woman in her 30s in good health and CMV-seropositive. The chain employs TRBV2 and TRBJ2-2; 8 bases are shared with TRBD2. The specimen sequenced was PBMCs. CDR3 nucleotide sequence: TGTGCCAGCAGTGAAGGTGGCGGGAGGTCCACCGGGGAGCTGTTTTTT. It translates to CASSEGGGRSTGELFF.